Each of the 21 T cell receptor beta chains below was sequenced from the same sample in a study of neurological immune-mediated disorders. Each CDR3 protein gets one entry after TCRdb re-called the 5' RACE reads with MiXCR. The sample has 80,000 or so distinct CDR3 sequences; about 9.7% are singletons. Sequencing input: PBMCs. These receptors all come from a man aged 50 to 60 in good health.

The table lists this clonotype with many counts. J is TRBJ2-7 and V is TRBV5-1, with 11 bases fitting TRBD1. Trimming took 4 bases from V and 6 from J; bases not matched to a gene: 3. The CDR3 has 13 residues. Germline CDR1 and CDR2: SGHRS and YFSETQ. This CDR3 reads CASSGGTGGEQYF. In nucleotides, the CDR3 is TGCGCCAGCAGCGGGGGGACAGGGGGCGAGCAGTACTTC.

Concerning this clonotype: This is likely a read error, given that the CDR3 carries no conserved phenylalanine or tryptophan at its end. This sequence joins TRBV15 and TRBJ2-5, with D possibly being TRBD1 or TRBD2 (5 bases each). CDR3 size: 16 residues. V lost 2 bases and J lost 3, with 16 bases in between. Looked up from germline, CDR1 is LNHNV and CDR2 is YYDKDF (reference sequence). The CDR3 region has the DNA TGTGCCACCAGCAGAATTTTAGGGACGTTTAAAGAGACCCAGTACTTA. Protein sequence: CATSRILGTFKETQYL.

This clonotype was seen ten or more times. The V call is TRBV10-3, the J call TRBJ2-7, with a weak D call TRBD2 (5 bases). V lost 4 bases and J lost 1, with 8 bases in between. Germline V gives CDR1 ENHRY, CDR2 SYGVKD. The length of the CDR3 is 13 residues. CDR3: CAISGERSYEQYF. CDR3 in DNA: TGTGCCATCAGTGGGGAGCGGTCCTACGAGCAGTACTTC.

At least ten counts were recorded for this clonotype. The chain employs TRBV3-1 and TRBJ2-3, with a weak D call TRBD2 (5 bases). Between the trimmed V and J ends, which lost 4 bases and 1 base, there was a span of 15 bases. The CDR3 sequence is 16 residues long. Germline CDR1 LGHDT, CDR2 YNNKEL (reference sequence). CDR3 loop: CASSPRMTTRTDTQYF. The DNA of the CDR3 is TGTGCCAGCAGCCCAAGAATGACTACCCGCACAGATACGCAGTATTTT.

V gene TRBV28 combines with J gene TRBJ2-2; D is undetermined. There are 12 residues in the CDR3. V lost 7 bases and J lost 7, with 10 bases in between. Germline V gene sequence: CDR1 MDHEN, CDR2 SYDVKM. CDR3 coding DNA: TGTGCCAGCAACGCAAGATACGGGGAGCTGTTTTTT. It codes for CASNARYGELFF. Looking up the rest from reference TRBV28 and TRBJ2-2 gives the full variable domain: DVKVTQSSRYLVKRTGEKVFLECVQDMDHENMFWYRQDPGLGLRLIYFSYDVKMKEKGDIPEGYSVSREKKERFSLILESASTNQTSMYLCASNARYGELFFGEGSRLTVL.

This clonotype was observed many times. The CDR3 sequence is CAISERRDSNRQETQYF. CDR3 sequence (DNA): TGTGCCATCAGTGAGCGCCGGGACAGTAATCGACAAGAGACCCAGTACTTC. This chain joins TRBV10-3 and TRBJ2-5, with 7 bases identical to TRBD1. Germline V gene sequence: CDR1 ENHRY, CDR2 SYGVKD. The CDR3 extends over 17 amino acids. V trimming: 2 bases; J trimming: 2 bases; junction bases outside the gene matches: 11.

The sample holds many counts of this clonotype. The chain uses TRBV12-3 or TRBV12-4 and TRBJ2-5; D gene uncertain. Trimming stripped 6 bases from V and 3 bases from J, with 5 bases between. This CDR3 has 11 residues. This chain's CDR3 is CASSTKETQYF. CDR3 coding DNA: TGTGCCAGCAGCACAAAAGAGACCCAGTACTTC.

This clonotype was observed a few times. The rearrangement links TRBV12-3 or TRBV12-4 to TRBJ1-2; TRBD1 aligns across 7 bases. This CDR3 has 15 residues. V shed 0 bases and J 8 bases; nucleotides not matched to a gene: 9. CDR3 loop: CASSLAGNRDRGYTF. The CDR3 region has the DNA TGTGCCAGCAGTTTAGCGGGGAACCGGGACAGAGGCTACACCTTC.

This clonotype was recorded at least ten times. This rearrangement joins TRBV5-1 to TRBJ2-2; 8 bases are a match to TRBD1. The CDR3 is 15 amino acids. The J segment lost 6 bases and the V segment lost 4 bases, leaving 8 bases of the junction unmatched. From germline, CDR1 is SGHRS and CDR2 YFSETQ. CDR3 DNA: TGCGCCAGCAGCGACGGACAGGGCCGGGCCGGGGAGCTGTTTTTT. Residues: CASSDGQGRAGELFF.

This clonotype showed up many times. This sequence joins TRBV3-1 and TRBJ1-1; D gene unclear. The CDR3 spans 12 residues. CDR1 is LGHDT, CDR2 YNNKEL, per germline (reference sequence). Trimming stripped 3 bases from V and 4 bases from J, with 6 bases between. CDR3 coding DNA: TGTGCCAGCAGCCACAAGGGCACTGAAGCTTTCTTT. It specifies CASSHKGTEAFF.

At least ten counts were recorded for this clonotype. The rearrangement uses TRBV6-2 or TRBV6-3 and TRBJ2-7; TRBD1 aligns across 7 bases. The CDR3 sequence is 16 residues long. The germline V gene has CDR1 MNHEY and CDR2 SVGEGT. V trimming: 8 bases; J trimming: 0 bases; junction bases outside the gene matches: 13. The DNA of the CDR3 is TGTGCCAGCCGAATACAGGACAGGCCTAGCTCCTACGAGCAGTACTTC. As protein: CASRIQDRPSSYEQYF.

In its sample, this clonotype was seen many times. The chain uses TRBV12-3 or TRBV12-4 and TRBJ1-3, with D possibly being TRBD1 (6 bases). V was trimmed by 3 bases and J by 4 bases, leaving 10 bases between them. This CDR3 contains 14 residues. CDR3 nucleotides: TGTGCCAGCAGTTTTCGGACAGCCGGAAACACCATATATTTT. This translates into CASSFRTAGNTIYF.

This clonotype was recorded many times. This chain joins TRBV12-3 or TRBV12-4 and TRBJ2-2; D uncertain. CDR3 length equals 13 residues. Trimming shortened V by 5 bases and J by 6 bases, and 10 bases separated the two germline ends. The CDR3 here is CASSPRTAGELFF. CDR3 bases: TGTGCCAGCAGTCCTAGGACGGCCGGGGAGCTGTTTTTT.

This clonotype was observed many times. The chain uses TRBV28 and TRBJ2-3, with 8 bases fitting TRBD2. The CDR3 length is 14 residues. V shed 6 bases and J 6 bases; nucleotides not matched to a gene: 8. Looked up from germline, CDR1 is MDHEN and CDR2 is SYDVKM. The CDR3 region is CASREAGALDTQYF. The CDR3 nucleotides read TGTGCCAGCAGAGAAGCGGGGGCCCTTGATACGCAGTATTTT. The full variable domain, with the rest looked up from reference TRBV28 and TRBJ2-3, is DVKVTQSSRYLVKRTGEKVFLECVQDMDHENMFWYRQDPGLGLRLIYFSYDVKMKEKGDIPEGYSVSREKKERFSLILESASTNQTSMYLCASREAGALDTQYFGPGTRLTVL.

This clonotype appeared a few times. The V and J genes are TRBV7-2 and TRBJ2-7, with D perhaps matching TRBD1 (5 bases). Looked up from germline, CDR1 is SGHTA and CDR2 is FQGNSA. The CDR3 is 16 residues long. V lost 5 bases and J lost 2, with 19 bases in between. The CDR3 loop reads CASSPDSPKTAYEQYF. CDR3 bases: TGTGCCAGCAGCCCTGACAGCCCTAAAACAGCCTACGAGCAGTACTTC.

This clonotype came up many times. V gene TRBV29-1 combines with J gene TRBJ2-1; the match to TRBD2 covers 10 bases. J was trimmed by 0 bases and V by 7 bases; bases with no gene match: 9. The germline gives CDR1 SQVTM, CDR2 ANQGSEA. The CDR3 spans 16 residues. As DNA, the CDR3 is TGCAGCGCCCACGGGCTAGCGGGGGTCTCCTACAATGAGCAGTTCTTC. Translating it yields CSAHGLAGVSYNEQFF.

This clonotype has at least ten counts. A junction boundary mismatches the germline segment, possibly from a read error. The J gene is TRBJ2-5, the V gene TRBV2; D call uncertain. Germline CDR1 reads SNHLY; CDR2 reads FYNNEI. CDR3 length: 11 residues. CDR3 protein: CASGEAETQYF. The CDR3 bases are TGTGCCAGCGGTGAGGCGGAGACCCAGTACTTC.

This clonotype was seen at least ten times. The chain carries TRBV25-1 and TRBJ2-7; no reliable D call. CDR1 is MGHDK and CDR2 is SYGVNS in the germline V gene. The CDR3 loop spans 12 amino acids. V was pared by 8 bases and J by 4 bases, with 12 bases between. The DNA of the CDR3 is TGTGCCAGCGCCCAGAATAGTTACGAGCAGTACTTC. Protein: CASAQNSYEQYF.

This clonotype was found many times. CDR3 loop: CSAPHVGPSSYNEQFF. The CDR3 nucleotides read TGCAGTGCTCCCCACGTGGGACCCAGCTCCTACAATGAGCAGTTCTTC. The chain has TRBV20-1 and TRBJ2-1; D is possibly TRBD1 or TRBD2 (5 bases each). The CDR3 length is 16 residues. The V end lost 5 bases, the J end lost 0 bases, and 17 bases lay between the germline ends. Germline lookup yields CDR1 DFQATT and CDR2 SNEGSKA (reference sequence).

V and J are TRBV28 and TRBJ2-2, with 10 bases lining up with TRBD2. V lost 3 bases and J lost 0; bases outside the gene matches: 7. The CDR3 runs to 18 residues. Per germline, CDR1 MDHEN and CDR2 SYDVKM. CDR3 sequence (DNA): TGTGCCAGCAGTTTTCCCGAACTAGCGGGAACGAACACCGGGGAGCTGTTTTTT. Protein product: CASSFPELAGTNTGELFF.

This clonotype turned up a few times. The junction and the germline gene differ at one end; a read error may be behind it. The V gene is TRBV5-1, the J gene TRBJ2-7; D not resolved. Looked up from germline, CDR1 is SGHRS and CDR2 is YFSETQ. The CDR3 is 16 residues long. CDR3 sequence: CANSLVLGGSSYEQYF. The CDR3 DNA sequence: TGCGCCAACAGCTTGGTCCTAGGCGGCAGCTCCTACGAGCAGTACTTC.